Shown below are 4 T cell receptor beta chains from a single sample sequenced in a study of blood T cell repertoires in COVID-19. The assay was immunoSEQ multiplex PCR, and TCRdb's table has in-frame clones only and misses some. The sample carries 87,000 or so clones, about 86% recorded once. The sample consisted of peripheral blood. The receptors shown here come from an elderly woman in a cohort sampled during active or convalescent COVID-19.

The chain uses TRBV11-2 and TRBJ1-2; no clear D. The germline V gene encodes CDR1 SGHAT and CDR2 FQNNGV. The CDR3 is made up of 13 amino acids. Trimming removed 6 bases from V and 4 bases from J, with 12 bases in between. CDR3: CASSSGLGYGYTF. The CDR3 nucleotides are TGTGCCAGCAGTTCCGGGTTAGGCTATGGCTACACCTTC.

This chain links TRBV12-3 or TRBV12-4 with TRBJ2-7; D is uncertain. CDR3 length equals 13 residues. Trimming took off 5 bases at V and 4 bases at J, with 12 bases between the two ends. CDR3 in DNA: TGTGCCAGCAGTCCTCGCTCAGTGTACGAGCAGTACTTC. Translated: CASSPRSVYEQYF.

V is TRBV6-5 and J is TRBJ1-1; possible D gene TRBD1, 5 bases. This CDR3 comprises 15 residues. Germline CDR1 is MNHEY and CDR2 is SVGAGI. V gave up 5 bases and J gave up 0 bases, with 13 bases separating them. CDR3 bases: TGTGCCAGCAGTCAAAGAGACAGATTGAACACTGAAGCTTTCTTT. This codes for CASSQRDRLNTEAFF.

The gene calls are TRBV11-3 and TRBJ2-3; the match to TRBD2 covers 8 bases. This CDR3 is 19 amino acids long. CDR1 and CDR2 from the germline V gene are SGHNT and YENEEA. J gave up 0 bases and V 1 base, and 12 bases lay outside the gene matches. The CDR3 bases are TGTGCCAGCAGCTTAGGAACTACTAGCGGACGCCGCAGCACAGATACGCAGTATTTT. It translates to CASSLGTTSGRRSTDTQYF.